This T cell receptor beta chain was observed in a study of T-cell memory formation after mild COVID-19. Study-level background: There were largely donor-specific TCR clusters.

Study-wide findings and caveats: Shrinking CD4+ clones resided mostly in CM and EM, and CD8+ ones in EMRA. Clones shrinking from day 15 to 85 showed even CD4/CD8 mixes; later expanders tilted CD4+. In second-wave clones peaking day 37, SARS-CoV-2 specificity remained unconfirmed.

This clonotype was recorded a few times. As yet, its antigen is unknown. TCRdb reanalysed the 5' RACE reads using MiXCR and keeps one entry per CDR3 protein. The profile shows 250,000 to 300,000 distinct CDR3 sequences, 8% to 9% of them singletons. Trimming removed 6 bases at V and 8 bases at J, with 17 bases between. The CDR3 is 14 residues long. The sample comprised PBMCs or a T cell subset sorted from them (not recorded which). The gene calls are TRBV12-3 or TRBV12-4 and TRBJ2-1, with D uncertain. The sequence was collected from a man aged 18 to 30 who had mild COVID-19 (a few samples of this study predate the infection). Cell type and time point are not known. The CDR3 DNA sequence: TGTGCCAGCAGACGGACCGCAGCCCATGATGAGCAGTTCTTC. It encodes CASRRTAAHDEQFF.